Presented here are 20 T cell receptor beta chains from one specimen sequenced in a study of shared clonotypes between healthy human individuals. Using immunoSEQ multiplex PCR, the repertoire was profiled, and TCRdb retains in-frame clones only, with some absent. The data hold 600,000 to 750,000 clones, with 55% to 80% observed a single time. Sequencing was done on a sample of memory CD4+ T cells sorted from blood. Documented subset: CD45RA-negative fraction. The receptors were sampled from a woman aged 25 to 39 in good health.

This chain joins TRBV27 and TRBJ2-7; no firm D call. With 7 bases removed from V and 2 bases from J, the gap between germline ends came to 12 bases. This CDR3 comprises 13 residues. Germline values: CDR1 MNHEY, CDR2 SMNVEV (reference sequence). CDR3: CASTRGPTYEQYF. CDR3 in DNA: TGTGCCAGCACCCGAGGACCGACCTACGAGCAGTACTTC.

The V and J genes are TRBV28 and TRBJ1-2, with D tentatively TRBD1 (5 bases). The V and J ends lost 4 bases and 5 bases respectively, with 17 bases between them. CDR3 length equals 15 residues. CDR1 is MDHEN, CDR2 SYDVKM, per germline. The CDR3 spells CASSSRWTTDYGYTF. The CDR3 DNA reads TGTGCCAGCAGTTCAAGATGGACAACCGATTATGGCTACACCTTC.

V and J are TRBV15 and TRBJ1-4; D is ambiguous. The CDR3 has 15 amino acids. Germline values: CDR1 LNHNV, CDR2 YYDKDF (reference sequence). V gave up 1 base and J gave up 5 bases, with 11 bases separating them. Written as DNA, the CDR3 is TGTGCCACCAGCAGAGCGGCAGGCGCCAATGAAAAACTGTTTTTT. Translation gives CATSRAAGANEKLFF.

As for this clone: The sample contains more than one DNA sequence encoding this CDR3. This chain joins TRBV7-3 and TRBJ2-3; D gene uncertain. CDR3 length equals 13 residues. Germline CDR1 reads SGHTA; CDR2 reads FQGTGA. The V and J ends lost 2 bases and 1 base respectively, with 4 bases between them. CDR3 amino acids: CASSLEGTDTQYF. As DNA, the CDR3 is TGTGCCAGCAGCTTAGAGGGCACAGATACGCAGTATTTT.

The sample holds a few counts of this clone. The V and J genes are TRBV7-8 and TRBJ2-7; 9 bases are a match to TRBD1. The CDR3 extends over 15 amino acids. CDR1 and CDR2 from the germline V gene are SGHVS and FQNEAQ. Trimming removed 6 bases from V and 3 bases from J; junction bases left unmatched: 9. In DNA, the CDR3 is TGTGCCAGCAGGGGCACAGGGGGCAACGACTACGAGCAGTACTTC. Residues: CASRGTGGNDYEQYF.

The chain links TRBV19 to TRBJ1-5, with a possible D match to TRBD1 (5 bases). The CDR3 covers 16 residues. The germline V gene encodes CDR1 LNHDA and CDR2 SQIVND (reference sequence). V dropped 5 bases and J dropped 0 bases, with 14 bases sitting between them. CDR3 sequence (DNA): TGTGCCAGTAGTCCTCACAGGAGAAATAGCAATCAGCCCCAGCATTTT. Amino acid sequence: CASSPHRRNSNQPQHF.

This clone was seen many times. The chain has TRBV6-5 and TRBJ1-1; no clear D. Trimming pared 2 bases from V and 5 bases from J, leaving 9 bases between. The germline V gene has CDR1 MNHEY and CDR2 SVGAGI. The length of the CDR3 is 13 residues. The CDR3 sequence is CASSYEGLTEAFF. CDR3 nucleotide sequence: TGTGCCAGCAGTTACGAGGGATTAACTGAAGCTTTCTTT.

This rearrangement joins TRBV6-6 to TRBJ2-2; the match to TRBD2 covers 12 bases. V trimming: 7 bases; J trimming: 6 bases; junction bases outside the gene matches: 3. This CDR3 region has 14 residues. CDR1 and CDR2 (germline): MNHNY, SVGAGI (reference sequence). The CDR3 DNA sequence: TGTGCCAGCATGCTAGCGGGAGGGGCCGGGGAGCTGTTTTTT. This encodes CASMLAGGAGELFF.

The chain links TRBV18 to TRBJ2-4, with D possibly being TRBD2 (6 bases). V lost 0 bases and J lost 0, with 9 bases in between. The CDR3 has 16 residues. Germline V lookup: CDR1 KGHSH, CDR2 LQKENI. The CDR3 loop is CASSPPGGTAKNIQYF. DNA of the CDR3: TGTGCCAGCTCACCACCGGGCGGGACAGCCAAAAACATTCAGTACTTC.

This chain connects TRBV27 to TRBJ2-7; D gene unclear. The CDR3 contains 10 residues. The germline V gene encodes CDR1 MNHEY and CDR2 SMNVEV (reference sequence). The V end was cut by 8 bases, the J end by 12 bases, with 14 bases between. The CDR3, as DNA: TGTGCCAGCGGATTCGGACCTCTGTACTTC. Encoded protein: CASGFGPLYF.

This chain uses TRBV19 with TRBJ2-2, with 8 bases that match TRBD1. This CDR3 is built from 17 residues. Trimming took 7 bases from V and 1 from J; bases not matched to a gene: 11. CDR1 is LNHDA and CDR2 is SQIVND in the germline V gene (reference sequence). CDR3 sequence: CASTLSGGSGNTGELFF. Written as DNA, the CDR3 is TGTGCCAGTACCCTCTCAGGGGGCTCGGGGAACACCGGGGAGCTGTTTTTT.

The V and J genes are TRBV11-2 and TRBJ1-1; 7 nucleotides line up with TRBD1. This CDR3 spans 15 amino acids. The V and J ends lost 3 bases and 2 bases, in that order; junction bases with no gene match: 6. Germline CDR1 is SGHAT and CDR2 is FQNNGV. CDR3 in amino acids: CASSFSGQENTEAFF. CDR3 bases: TGTGCCAGCAGCTTCTCAGGACAGGAAAACACTGAAGCTTTCTTT.

This chain joins TRBV5-4 and TRBJ2-1, with 7 bases matching TRBD2. Per the germline V gene, CDR1 is SGHNT and CDR2 is YYREEE (reference sequence). The CDR3 sequence is 15 residues long. The J segment lost 4 bases and the V segment lost 4 bases, leaving 8 bases of the junction unmatched. CDR3 sequence (DNA): TGTGCCAGCAGCACGGGAGCCGGGGGGTACAATGAGCAGTTCTTC. This encodes CASSTGAGGYNEQFF.

This clone was counted ten times or more. CDR3 bases: TGTGCCAGCAGTGGGCGGCACTCCTACGAGCAGTACTTC. Its protein product is CASSGRHSYEQYF. This rearrangement joins TRBV2 to TRBJ2-7; D not resolved. V lost 4 bases and J 0 bases, leaving 7 bases between the germline ends. This CDR3 spans 13 amino acids. In germline, CDR1 is SNHLY, CDR2 FYNNEI.

The chain couples TRBV7-9 to TRBJ2-7; the match to TRBD1 covers 9 bases. J gave up 1 base and V 6 bases, and 7 bases lay outside the gene matches. Germline values: CDR1 SEHNR, CDR2 FQNEAQ (reference sequence). The CDR3 extends over 15 amino acids. CDR3 DNA sequence: TGTGCCAGCAGACCTATAGGACAGGGGTCCTACGAGCAGTACTTC. It yields the protein CASRPIGQGSYEQYF.

This clone was seen only once. The V gene is TRBV23-1, the J gene TRBJ2-5, with a weak D call TRBD1 (6 bases). TRBV23-1 counts as an open reading frame of uncertain function. This CDR3 region has 14 residues. Trimming stripped 0 bases from V and 5 bases from J, with 10 bases between. CDR3 in amino acids: CASSQSDSRETQYF. Here the CDR3 DNA reads TGCGCCAGCAGTCAATCGGACAGCCGGGAGACCCAGTACTTC.

The V call is TRBV29-1, the J call TRBJ2-6; 7 bases are a match to TRBD1. The germline CDR1 and CDR2 sequences are SQVTM and ANQGSEA. CDR3 length: 16 amino acids. Unmatched junction bases numbered 6, after V lost 4 bases and J lost 0 bases. CDR3 loop: CSVVFGDSSGANVLTF. Written as DNA, the CDR3 is TGCAGCGTTGTATTTGGGGACAGCTCTGGGGCCAACGTCCTGACTTTC. The full variable domain, rest sourced from reference TRBV29-1 and TRBJ2-6, is SAVISQKPSRDICQRGTSLTIQCQVDSQVTMMFWYRQQPGQSLTLIATANQGSEATYESGFVIDKFPISRPNLTFSTLTVSNMSPEDSSIYLCSVVFGDSSGANVLTFGAGSRLTVL.

The DNA for the CDR3 is TGTGCCAGCAATTCTCCGGGACAGGGCAACACCGGGGAGCTGTTTTTT. Amino acids: CASNSPGQGNTGELFF. The chain uses TRBV7-9 and TRBJ2-2; 9 nucleotides line up with TRBD1. With 7 bases clipped from V and 2 bases from J, the junction kept 8 bases outside the gene matches. The V gene's germline CDR1 is SEHNR and CDR2 FQNEAQ (reference sequence). The CDR3 is made up of 16 amino acids.

The V call is TRBV2, the J call TRBJ2-3; 14 bases fit TRBD2. Germline V gene sequence: CDR1 SNHLY, CDR2 FYNNEI. This CDR3 is 16 amino acids long. The junction had 6 bases not matched to a gene; V was cut back by 5 bases and J by 5 bases. CDR3 nucleotide sequence: TGTGCCAGCAGTCGGGGACTAGCGGGAGTTAAAGATACGCAGTATTTT. It is translated as CASSRGLAGVKDTQYF. Together with reference TRBV2 and TRBJ2-3, the CDR3 gives the full variable domain: EPEVTQTPSHQVTQMGQEVILRCVPISNHLYFYWYRQILGQKVEFLVSFYNNEISEKSEIFDDQFSVERPDGSNFTLKIRSTKLEDSAMYFCASSRGLAGVKDTQYFGPGTRLTVL.

This sequence joins TRBV2 and TRBJ2-1, with TRBD2 as a possible D gene (6 bases). V dropped 7 bases and J dropped 8 bases, with 15 bases sitting between them. Looked up from germline, CDR1 is SNHLY and CDR2 is FYNNEI. The CDR3 length is 13 residues. CDR3: CASTRGSSHEQFF. The CDR3 DNA follows: TGTGCCAGCACCCGGGGGTCTTCCCATGAGCAGTTCTTC.